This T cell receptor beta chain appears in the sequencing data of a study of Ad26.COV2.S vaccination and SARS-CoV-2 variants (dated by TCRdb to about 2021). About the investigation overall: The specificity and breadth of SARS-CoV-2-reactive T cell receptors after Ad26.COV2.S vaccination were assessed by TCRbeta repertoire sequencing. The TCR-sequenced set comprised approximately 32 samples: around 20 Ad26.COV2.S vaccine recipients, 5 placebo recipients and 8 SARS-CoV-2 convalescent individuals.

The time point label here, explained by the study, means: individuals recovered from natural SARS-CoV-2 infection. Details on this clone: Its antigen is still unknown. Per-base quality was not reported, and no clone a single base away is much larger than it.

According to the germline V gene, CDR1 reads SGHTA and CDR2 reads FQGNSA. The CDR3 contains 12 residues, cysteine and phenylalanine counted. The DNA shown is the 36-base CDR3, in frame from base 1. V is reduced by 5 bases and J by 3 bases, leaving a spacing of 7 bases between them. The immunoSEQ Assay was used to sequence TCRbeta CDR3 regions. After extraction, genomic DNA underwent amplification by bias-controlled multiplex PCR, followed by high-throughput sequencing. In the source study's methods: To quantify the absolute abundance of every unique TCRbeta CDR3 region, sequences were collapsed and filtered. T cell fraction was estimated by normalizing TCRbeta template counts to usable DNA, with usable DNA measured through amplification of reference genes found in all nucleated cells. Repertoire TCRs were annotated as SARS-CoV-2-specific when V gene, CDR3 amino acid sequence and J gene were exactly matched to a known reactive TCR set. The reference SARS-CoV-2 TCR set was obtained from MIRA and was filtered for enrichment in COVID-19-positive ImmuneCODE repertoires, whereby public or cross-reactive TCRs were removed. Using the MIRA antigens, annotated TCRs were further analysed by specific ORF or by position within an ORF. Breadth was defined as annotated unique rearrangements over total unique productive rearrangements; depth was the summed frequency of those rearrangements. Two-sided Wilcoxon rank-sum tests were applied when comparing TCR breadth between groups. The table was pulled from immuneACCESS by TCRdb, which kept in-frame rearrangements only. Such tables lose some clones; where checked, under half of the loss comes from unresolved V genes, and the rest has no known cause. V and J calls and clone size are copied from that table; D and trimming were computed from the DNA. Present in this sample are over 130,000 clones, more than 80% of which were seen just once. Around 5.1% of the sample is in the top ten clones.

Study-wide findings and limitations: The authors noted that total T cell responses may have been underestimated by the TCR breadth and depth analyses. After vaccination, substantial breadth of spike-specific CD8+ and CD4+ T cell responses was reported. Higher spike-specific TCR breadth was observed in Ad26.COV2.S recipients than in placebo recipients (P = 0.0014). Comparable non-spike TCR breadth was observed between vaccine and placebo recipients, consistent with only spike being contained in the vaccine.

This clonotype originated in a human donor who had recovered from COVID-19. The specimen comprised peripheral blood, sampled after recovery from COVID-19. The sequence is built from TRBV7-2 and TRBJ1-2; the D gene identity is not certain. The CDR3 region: CASSNRYYGYTF. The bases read TGTGCCAGCAGCAACCGATACTATGGCTACACCTTC. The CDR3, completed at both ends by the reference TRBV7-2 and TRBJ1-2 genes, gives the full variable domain GAGVSQSPSNKVTEKGKDVELRCDPISGHTALYWYRQSLGQGLEFLIYFQGNSAPDKSGLPSDRFSAERTGGSVSTLTIQRTQQEDSAVYLCASSNRYYGYTFGSGTRLTVV.